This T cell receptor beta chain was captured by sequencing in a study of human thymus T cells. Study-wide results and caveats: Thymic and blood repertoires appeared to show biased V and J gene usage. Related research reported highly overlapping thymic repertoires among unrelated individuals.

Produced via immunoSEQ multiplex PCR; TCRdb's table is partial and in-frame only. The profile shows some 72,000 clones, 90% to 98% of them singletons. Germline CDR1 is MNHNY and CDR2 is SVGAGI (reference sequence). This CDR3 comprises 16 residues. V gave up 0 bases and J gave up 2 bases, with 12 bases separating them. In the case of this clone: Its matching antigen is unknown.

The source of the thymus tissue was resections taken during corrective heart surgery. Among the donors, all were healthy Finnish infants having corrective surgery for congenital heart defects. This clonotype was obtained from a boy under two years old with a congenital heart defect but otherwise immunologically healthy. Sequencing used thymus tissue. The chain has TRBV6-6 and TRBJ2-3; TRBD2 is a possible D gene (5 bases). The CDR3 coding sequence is TGTGCCAGCAGTTACTCCCTAGAGGGATCCACAGATACGCAGTATTTT. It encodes CASSYSLEGSTDTQYF.